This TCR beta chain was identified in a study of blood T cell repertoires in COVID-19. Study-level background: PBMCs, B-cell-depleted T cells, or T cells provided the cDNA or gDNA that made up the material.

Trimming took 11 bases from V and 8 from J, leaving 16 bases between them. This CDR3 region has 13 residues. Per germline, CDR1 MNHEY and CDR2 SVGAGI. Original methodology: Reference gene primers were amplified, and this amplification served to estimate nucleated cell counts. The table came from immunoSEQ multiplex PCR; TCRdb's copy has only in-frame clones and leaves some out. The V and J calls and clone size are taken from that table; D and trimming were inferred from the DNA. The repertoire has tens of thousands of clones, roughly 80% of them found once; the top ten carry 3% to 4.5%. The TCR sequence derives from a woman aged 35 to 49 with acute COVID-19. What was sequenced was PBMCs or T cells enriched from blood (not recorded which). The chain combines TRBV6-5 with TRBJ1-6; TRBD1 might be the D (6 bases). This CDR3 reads CAGTGTIDSPLHF. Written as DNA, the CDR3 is TGTGCCGGGACCGGGACAATAGATTCACCCCTCCACTTT.